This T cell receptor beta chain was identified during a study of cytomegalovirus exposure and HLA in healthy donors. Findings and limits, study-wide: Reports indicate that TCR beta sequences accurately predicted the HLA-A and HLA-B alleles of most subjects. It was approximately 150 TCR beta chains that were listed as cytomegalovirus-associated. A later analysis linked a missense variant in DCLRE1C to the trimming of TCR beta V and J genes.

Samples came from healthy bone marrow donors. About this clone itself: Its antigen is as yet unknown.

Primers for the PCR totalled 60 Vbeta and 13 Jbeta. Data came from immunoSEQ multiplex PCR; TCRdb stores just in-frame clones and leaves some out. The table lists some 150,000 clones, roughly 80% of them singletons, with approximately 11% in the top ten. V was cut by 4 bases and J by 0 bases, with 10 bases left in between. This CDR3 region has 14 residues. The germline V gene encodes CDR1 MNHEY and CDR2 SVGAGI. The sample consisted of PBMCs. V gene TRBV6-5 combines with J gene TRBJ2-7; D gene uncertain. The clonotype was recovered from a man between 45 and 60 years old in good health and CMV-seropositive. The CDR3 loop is CASSSDLISYEQYF. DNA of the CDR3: TGTGCCAGCAGTTCCGACTTAATCTCCTACGAGCAGTACTTC.